This is a list of T cell receptor beta chains from one sample in a study of T cells in Graves' hyperthyroidism and ophthalmopathy. TCRdb reprocessed the multiplex PCR reads with MiXCR, giving one entry per CDR3 protein. Of 270,000 or so distinct CDR3 sequences listed, around 15% are singletons. The sample consisted of blood. The receptors here all came from a woman aged 50 to 65 with Graves' hyperthyroidism that later progressed to Graves' ophthalmopathy. CDR3s include the opening cysteine and the closing phenylalanine or tryptophan. The order of the fields is V gene, CDR3 protein.

TRBV10-3,CSAGREANYGYTF
TRBV27,CASSDSTPHDEQFF
TRBV5-1,CASSLDRTQETQYF
TRBV7-3,CASSQPTTSSYEQYF
TRBV28,CASRVGGPYEQYF
TRBV27,CASSVQGDNEQFF
TRBV28,CASSSLAFSGELFF
TRBV11-2,CASSLVPGTVYNEQFF
TRBV20-1,CSARDPGQSMNSPLHF
TRBV19,CASSTTSRARNQPQHF
TRBV5-8,CASSQMFTTPETEAFF
TRBV20-1,CSRPRRGAEAFF
TRBV2,CASKGSPTDTQYF
TRBV11-2,CASSSRTPGANVLTF
TRBV20-1,CSATAGQGSNEQFF
TRBV6-1,CASSKRGGSRTTGNTIYF
TRBV6-1,CASSDRLALNTGELFF
TRBV5-1,CASTSGTGGPKLFF
TRBV2,CASSEDRQGGNTIYF
TRBV12-5,CAQSSTGRLTAGGRIGELFF
TRBV9,CASRPGDSDTTDTQYF
TRBV27,CANPTDRDTEAFF
TRBV29-1,CSVEDRAKSTDTQYF
TRBV12-3/TRBV12-4,CASMAGTDKNGYIF
TRBV20-1,CSARDIERGTSDYEQYF
TRBV18,CASSHRDTSYEQYF
TRBV19,CASTPKGLQNTQYF
TRBV24-1,CATSDYGQPNTGELFF
TRBV28,CASSLRTRIETQYF
TRBV2,CAATQGDTGELFF
TRBV9,CASSADVANPEQYF
TRBV5-1,CASSLVGLAGGDYEQYF
TRBV28,CASSSGLGGTDTQYF
TRBV19,CATQPGQGLGETQYF
TRBV12-3/TRBV12-4,CASSFGASYNEQFF
TRBV6-2/TRBV6-3,CASNPPGKTYNEQFF
TRBV6-1,CASESGPTNYGYTF
TRBV10-3,CAISDGDRGGEKLFF
TRBV7-2,CASSDTGTRNYEQYF
TRBV3-1,CASRETTDYNSPLHF
TRBV3-1,CASSQGLRAGYTF
TRBV12-5,CASQAEGENTEAFF